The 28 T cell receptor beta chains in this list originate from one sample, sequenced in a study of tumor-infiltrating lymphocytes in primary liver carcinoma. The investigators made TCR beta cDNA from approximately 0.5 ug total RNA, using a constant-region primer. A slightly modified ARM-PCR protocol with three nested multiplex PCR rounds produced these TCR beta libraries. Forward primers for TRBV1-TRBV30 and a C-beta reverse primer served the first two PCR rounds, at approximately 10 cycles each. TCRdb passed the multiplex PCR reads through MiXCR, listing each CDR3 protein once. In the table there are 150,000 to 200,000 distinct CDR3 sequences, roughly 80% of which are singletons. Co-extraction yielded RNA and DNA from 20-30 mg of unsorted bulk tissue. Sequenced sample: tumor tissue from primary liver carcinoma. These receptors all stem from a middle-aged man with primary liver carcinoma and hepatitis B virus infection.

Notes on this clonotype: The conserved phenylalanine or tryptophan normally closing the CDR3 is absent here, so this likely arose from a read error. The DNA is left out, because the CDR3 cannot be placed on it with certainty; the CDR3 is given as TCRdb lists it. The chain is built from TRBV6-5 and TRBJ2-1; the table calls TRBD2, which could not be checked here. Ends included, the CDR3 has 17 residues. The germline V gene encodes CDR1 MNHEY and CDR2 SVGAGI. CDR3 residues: CASSYSAGWVSYNELFL.

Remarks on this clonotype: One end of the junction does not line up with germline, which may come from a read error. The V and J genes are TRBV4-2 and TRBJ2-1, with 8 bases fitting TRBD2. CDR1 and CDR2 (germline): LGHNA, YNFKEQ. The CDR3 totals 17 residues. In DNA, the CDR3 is TGCGCCAGCAGCCAAGAGGTAGCGGGGTCCTCCTACAATGAGCAGTTGTTC. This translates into CASSQEVAGSSYNEQLF.

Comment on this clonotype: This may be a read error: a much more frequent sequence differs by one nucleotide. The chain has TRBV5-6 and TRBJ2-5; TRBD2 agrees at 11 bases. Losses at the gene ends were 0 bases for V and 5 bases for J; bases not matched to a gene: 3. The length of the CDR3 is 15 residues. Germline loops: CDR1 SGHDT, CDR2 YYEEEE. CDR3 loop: CASSLVPSGRETQYF. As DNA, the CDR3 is TGTGCCAGCAGCTTGGTTCCTAGCGGGAGGGAGACCCAGTACTTC.

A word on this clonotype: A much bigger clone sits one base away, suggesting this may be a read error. The CDR3 loop is CASTDPVQGVETQYF. The CDR3 bases are TGTGCCAGCACTGATCCGGTACAGGGGGTCGAGACGCAGTATTTT. The chain is built from TRBV7-9 and TRBJ2-3, with TRBD1 identical over 8 bases. The CDR3 spans 15 residues. V trimming: 7 bases; J trimming: 9 bases; junction bases outside the gene matches: 15. In germline, CDR1 is SEHNR, CDR2 FQNEAQ (reference sequence).

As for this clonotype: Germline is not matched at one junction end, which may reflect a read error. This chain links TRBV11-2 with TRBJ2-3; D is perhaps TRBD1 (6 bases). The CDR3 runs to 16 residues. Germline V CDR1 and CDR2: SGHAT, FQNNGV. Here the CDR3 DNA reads TGTACCAGCAGCAGAAGAAGAACAGGGAACACAGATACACAGTATTTT. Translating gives CTSSRRRTGNTDTQYF.

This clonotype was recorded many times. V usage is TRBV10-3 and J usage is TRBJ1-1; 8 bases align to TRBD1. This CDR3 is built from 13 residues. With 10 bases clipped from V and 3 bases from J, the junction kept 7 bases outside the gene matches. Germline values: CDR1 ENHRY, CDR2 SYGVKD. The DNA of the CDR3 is TGTGCCACCACAGGGGGGCCCGACACTGAAGCTTTCTTT. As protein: CATTGGPDTEAFF.

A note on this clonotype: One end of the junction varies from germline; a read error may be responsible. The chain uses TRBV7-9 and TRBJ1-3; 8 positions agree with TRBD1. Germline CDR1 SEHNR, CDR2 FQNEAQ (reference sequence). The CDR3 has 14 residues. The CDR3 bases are TGTGCCAGCAGCAATCTTGGACAGGGAGACACAATATATTTT. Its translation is CASSNLGQGDTIYF.

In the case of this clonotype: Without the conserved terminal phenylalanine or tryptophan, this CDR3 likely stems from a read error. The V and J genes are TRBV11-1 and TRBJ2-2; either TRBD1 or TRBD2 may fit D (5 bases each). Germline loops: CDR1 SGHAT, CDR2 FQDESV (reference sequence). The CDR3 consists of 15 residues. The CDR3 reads CASSFTGPFSGELFL. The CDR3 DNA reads TGTGCCAGCAGCTTTACAGGACCTTTCTCCGGGGAACTGTTTCTT.

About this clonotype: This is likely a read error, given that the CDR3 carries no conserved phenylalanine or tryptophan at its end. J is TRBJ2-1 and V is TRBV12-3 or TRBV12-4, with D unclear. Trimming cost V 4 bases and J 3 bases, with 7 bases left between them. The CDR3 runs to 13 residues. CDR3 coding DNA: TGTGCCAGCAGTTCCCTCGTCTACAATGAGCAGTTCTTG. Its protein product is CASSSLVYNEQFL.

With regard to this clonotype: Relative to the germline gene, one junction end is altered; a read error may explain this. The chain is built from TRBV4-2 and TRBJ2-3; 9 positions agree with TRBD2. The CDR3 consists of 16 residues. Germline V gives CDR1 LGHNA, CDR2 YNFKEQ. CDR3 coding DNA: TGTGCCAACAGCCAGGACGGTAGCGGGAGATTAGATACGCAGTATTTT. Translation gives CANSQDGSGRLDTQYF.

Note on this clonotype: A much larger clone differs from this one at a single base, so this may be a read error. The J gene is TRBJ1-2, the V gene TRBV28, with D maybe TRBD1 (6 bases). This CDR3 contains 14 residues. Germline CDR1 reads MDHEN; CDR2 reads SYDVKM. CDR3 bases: TGTACCAGCAGTTTGGGGGCGGGTAACTATGGCTACACCTTC. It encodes CTSSLGAGNYGYTF.

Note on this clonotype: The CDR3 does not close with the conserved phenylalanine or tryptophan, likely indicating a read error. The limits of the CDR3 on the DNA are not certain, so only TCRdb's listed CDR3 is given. CDR3 in amino acids: CASRGQGLAEALL. The V and J genes are TRBV6-2 or TRBV6-3 and TRBJ1-1; whether TRBD1, the table's D call, matches the DNA was not checked. Germline V gene data show CDR1 as MNHEY and CDR2 as SVGEGT. The CDR3 region is 13 residues in length, termini included.

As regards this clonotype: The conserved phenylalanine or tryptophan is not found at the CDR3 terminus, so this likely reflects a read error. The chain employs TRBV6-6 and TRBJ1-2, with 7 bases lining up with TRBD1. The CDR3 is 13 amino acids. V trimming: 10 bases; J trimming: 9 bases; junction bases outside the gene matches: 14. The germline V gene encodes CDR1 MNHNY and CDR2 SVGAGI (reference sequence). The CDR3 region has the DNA TGTGCCACCGCCTGGGGGACAGAGGCAAGCTACACCCTC. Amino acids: CATAWGTEASYTL.

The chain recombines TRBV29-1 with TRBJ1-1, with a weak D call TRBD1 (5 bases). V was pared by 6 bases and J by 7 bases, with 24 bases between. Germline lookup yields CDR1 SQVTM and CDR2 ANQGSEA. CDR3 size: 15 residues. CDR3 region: CSVGAGWGVRNEAFF. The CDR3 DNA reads TGCAGCGTAGGTGCAGGGTGGGGGGTGAGAAATGAAGCTTTCTTT.

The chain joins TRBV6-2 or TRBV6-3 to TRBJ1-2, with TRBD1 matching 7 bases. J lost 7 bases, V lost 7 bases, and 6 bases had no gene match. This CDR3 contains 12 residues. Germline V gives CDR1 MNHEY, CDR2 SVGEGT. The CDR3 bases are TGTGCCAGCAACCAGGGGGTCGGTGGCTACACCTTC. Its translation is CASNQGVGGYTF.

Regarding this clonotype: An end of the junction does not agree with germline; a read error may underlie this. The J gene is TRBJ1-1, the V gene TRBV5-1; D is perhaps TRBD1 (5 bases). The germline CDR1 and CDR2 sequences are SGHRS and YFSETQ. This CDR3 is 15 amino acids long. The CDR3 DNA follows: TGCGCCAGCAGCCCACGGGGACGGACAAACAGTGAAGCTTTCTTT. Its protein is CASSPRGRTNSEAFF.

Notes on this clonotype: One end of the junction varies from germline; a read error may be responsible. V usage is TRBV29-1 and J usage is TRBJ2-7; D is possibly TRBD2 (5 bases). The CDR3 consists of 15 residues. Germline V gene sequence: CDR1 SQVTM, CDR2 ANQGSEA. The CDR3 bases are TGCTGCGTTGAAGATCCAGGTGGGAGCTCCTACGAACAGTACTTC. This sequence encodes CCVEDPGGSSYEQYF.

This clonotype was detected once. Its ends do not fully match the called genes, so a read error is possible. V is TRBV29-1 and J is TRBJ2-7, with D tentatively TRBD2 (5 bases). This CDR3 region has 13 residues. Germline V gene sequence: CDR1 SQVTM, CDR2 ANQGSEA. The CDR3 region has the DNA TGCAGCGTTTTCGGGATTACTTTCTACGAGCAGTACTTT. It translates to CSVFGITFYEQYF.

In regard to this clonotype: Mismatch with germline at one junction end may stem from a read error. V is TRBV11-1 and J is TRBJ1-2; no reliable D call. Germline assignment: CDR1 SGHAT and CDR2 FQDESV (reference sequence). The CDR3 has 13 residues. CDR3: CANSLVHNYGYTF. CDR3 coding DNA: TGTGCCAACAGCTTGGTCCATAACTATGGTTACACATTC.

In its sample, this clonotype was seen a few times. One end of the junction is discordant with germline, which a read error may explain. The chain's CDR3 is CASRHRLAGDYEQYF. Written as DNA, the CDR3 is TGTGCCAGCAGACACCGACTAGCGGGAGATTACGAGCAGTATTTC. This rearrangement joins TRBV6-5 to TRBJ2-7; 12 bases line up with TRBD2. The CDR3 sequence is 15 residues long. Looked up from germline, CDR1 is MNHEY and CDR2 is SVGAGI.

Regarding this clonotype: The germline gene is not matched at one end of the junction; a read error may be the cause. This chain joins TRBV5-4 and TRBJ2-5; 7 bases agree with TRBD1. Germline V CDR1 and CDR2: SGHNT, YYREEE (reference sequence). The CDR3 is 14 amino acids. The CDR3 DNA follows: TGTGCCAGCAGCGCTGCAGGGGGTCAAGAGACCCACTACTTC. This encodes CASSAAGGQETHYF.

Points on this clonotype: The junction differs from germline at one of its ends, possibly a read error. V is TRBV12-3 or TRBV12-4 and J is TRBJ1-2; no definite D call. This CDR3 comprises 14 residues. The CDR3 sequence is CASSPSETNYAYTF. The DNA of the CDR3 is TGTGCCAGCAGCCCCTCGGAGACTAACTATGCCTACACCTTC.

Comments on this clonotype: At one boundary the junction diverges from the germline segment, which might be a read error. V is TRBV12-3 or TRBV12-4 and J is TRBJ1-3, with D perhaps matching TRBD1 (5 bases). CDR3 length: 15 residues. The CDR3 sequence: CACRFGAATGNTIYF. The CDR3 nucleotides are TGTGCCTGCAGATTTGGGGCAGCAACAGGAAACACCATATATTTT.

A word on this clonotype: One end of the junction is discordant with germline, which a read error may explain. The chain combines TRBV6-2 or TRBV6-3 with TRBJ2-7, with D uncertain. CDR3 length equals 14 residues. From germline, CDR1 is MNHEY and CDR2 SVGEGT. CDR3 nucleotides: TGTGCCAGCAGTTACTCCTCCATTTCCTACAAGCAGTACTTC. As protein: CASSYSSISYKQYF.

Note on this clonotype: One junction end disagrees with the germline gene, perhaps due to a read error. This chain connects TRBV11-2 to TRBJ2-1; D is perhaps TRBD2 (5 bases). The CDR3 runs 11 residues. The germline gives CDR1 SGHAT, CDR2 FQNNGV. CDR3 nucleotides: TGCGCCAGCAGCTTTGACGGGGAACAGTTCTTC. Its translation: CASSFDGEQFF.

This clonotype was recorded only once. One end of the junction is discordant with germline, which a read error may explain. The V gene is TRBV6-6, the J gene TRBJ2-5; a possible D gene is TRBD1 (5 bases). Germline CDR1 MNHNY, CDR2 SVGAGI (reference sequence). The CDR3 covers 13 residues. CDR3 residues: CASSIRPTETQSF. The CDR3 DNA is TGTGCCAGCAGCATTAGACCGACAGAGACCCAGTCCTTC.

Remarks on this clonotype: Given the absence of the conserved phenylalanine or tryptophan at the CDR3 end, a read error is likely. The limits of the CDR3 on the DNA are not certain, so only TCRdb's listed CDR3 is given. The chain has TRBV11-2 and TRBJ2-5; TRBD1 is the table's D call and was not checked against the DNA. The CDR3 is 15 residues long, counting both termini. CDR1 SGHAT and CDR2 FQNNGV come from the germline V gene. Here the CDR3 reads CASSRWTCPAETHYL.

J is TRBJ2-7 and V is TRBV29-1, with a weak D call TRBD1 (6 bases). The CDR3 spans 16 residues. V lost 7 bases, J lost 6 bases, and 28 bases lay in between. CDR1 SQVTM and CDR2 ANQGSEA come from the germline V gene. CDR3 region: CSAMTSVTGTPFEQYF. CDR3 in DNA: TGCAGCGCCATGACATCTGTGACAGGCACTCCCTTCGAGCAGTACTTC.